This is a list of T cell receptor beta chains from one sample in a study of human thymus T cells. TCRdb's copy holds only in-frame clones and misses some; the assay was immunoSEQ multiplex PCR. Among about 120,000 clones listed, over 85% were seen once. The sequenced material came from thymus tissue. All receptors come from a boy under two years old with a congenital heart defect but otherwise immunologically healthy. Each CDR3 is given with its conserved first and last residue. The D gene is left open where the match is weak. Some rows have no size entry. The others give once, few or many, or a class for an expanded clone.

>NA|TRBV4-2|TRBJ2-7|TRBD2
CASSQDLTGTRGTRQYF
TGTGCCAGCAGCCAAGATTTAACCGGGACTAGAGGGACGCGGCAGTACTTC
>NA|TRBV6-1|TRBJ1-2|NA
CASSEHRERGYTF
TGTGCCAGCAGTGAACACAGGGAGCGTGGCTACACCTTC
>NA|TRBV29-1|TRBJ1-2|NA
CSVALVNYGYTF
TGCAGCGTTGCATTAGTCAACTATGGCTACACCTTC
>NA|TRBV11-2|TRBJ2-7|NA
CASSPWGWGSRPYF
NA
>once|TRBV5-4|TRBJ2-2|TRBD2
CASSCRTSNRYTGELFF
TGTGCCAGCAGCTGTAGGACTAGCAATCGGTACACCGGGGAGCTGTTTTTT
>NA|TRBV7-3|TRBJ2-3|TRBD2
CASSLNGSGALTDTQYF
TGTGCCAGCAGCTTAAATGGTAGCGGGGCTCTCACAGATACGCAGTATTTT
>NA|TRBV30|TRBJ2-1|TRBD2
CAWRAGTSENEQFF
TGTGCCTGGAGAGCCGGGACTAGCGAGAATGAGCAGTTCTTC
>NA|TRBV7-9|TRBJ2-1|NA
CASSLRGKGRNEQFF
TGTGCCAGCAGCTTACGGGGTAAAGGAAGGAATGAGCAGTTCTTC
>NA|TRBV10-3|TRBJ1-2|TRBD1
CAISATGVRTNYGYTF
TGTGCCATCAGTGCAACAGGGGTCAGGACTAACTATGGCTACACCTTC
>NA|TRBV19|TRBJ1-2|NA
CASSLGGPGYTF
TGTGCCAGTAGCCTTGGGGGTCCTGGCTACACCTTC
>NA|TRBV6-6|TRBJ2-2|NA
CASTQSGYRTGELFF
TGTGCCAGCACCCAGTCGGGGTATCGAACCGGGGAGCTGTTTTTT
>NA|TRBV13|TRBJ1-1|NA
CASSTAGETTEAFF
TGTGCCAGCAGCACAGCAGGGGAGACCACTGAAGCTTTCTTT
>NA|TRBV19|TRBJ2-7|NA
CASKAGHSSYEQYF
TGTGCCAGTAAAGCGGGACATTCCTCCTACGAGCAGTACTTC
>NA|TRBV11-2|TRBJ2-3|TRBD1
CASSPPRTSQGAQYF
TGTGCCAGCAGCCCACCAAGGACCTCCCAGGGGGCGCAGTATTTT
>NA|TRBV5-1|TRBJ2-3|NA
CASSLDSGPTDTQYF
TGCGCCAGCAGCTTGGATAGCGGCCCAACAGATACGCAGTATTTT
>NA|TRBV4-1|TRBJ2-7|NA
CASSRRTPSYEQYF
TGCGCCAGCAGTCGGAGGACTCCTTCCTACGAGCAGTACTTC
>NA|TRBV9|TRBJ1-5|NA
CASSAGGGPNQPQHF
TGTGCCAGCAGCGCCGGGGGGGGGCCCAATCAGCCCCAGCATTTT
>NA|TRBV4-1|TRBJ2-7|NA
CASSQNGWQGGDEQYF
TGCGCCAGCAGCCAAAATGGTTGGCAGGGAGGTGACGAGCAGTACTTC
>NA|TRBV19|TRBJ2-1|TRBD2
CASRLKSVTSGEYNEQFF
TGTGCCAGTAGATTAAAATCGGTGACTAGCGGGGAGTACAATGAGCAGTTCTTC
>NA|TRBV5-6|TRBJ1-4|TRBD1
CASTFGTGGNEKLFF
TGTGCCAGCACCTTCGGGACAGGGGGGAATGAAAAACTGTTTTTT
>NA|TRBV4-3|TRBJ2-1|NA
CASSSRVASNEQFF
TGCGCCAGCAGCTCTCGAGTTGCGAGCAATGAGCAGTTCTTC
>NA|TRBV9|TRBJ1-1|TRBD1
CASSRTGGTEAFF
TGTGCCAGCAGCCGGACAGGGGGGACTGAAGCTTTCTTT
>NA|TRBV6-1|TRBJ2-5|TRBD1
CASMTGQGEETQYF
TGTGCCAGCATGACGGGGCAGGGGGAAGAGACCCAGTACTTC
>NA|TRBV5-4|TRBJ1-6|TRBD1
CASSWRGQIVGSYNSPLHF
TGTGCCAGCAGCTGGAGGGGACAGATCGTAGGATCCTATAATTCACCCCTCCACTTT
>NA|TRBV27|TRBJ2-7|NA
CASSKSGPSPPEQYF
TGTGCCAGCAGTAAGTCGGGCCCTTCGCCCCCCGAGCAGTACTTC
>once|TRBV5-6|TRBJ2-3|NA
CASSPAGKGGLSRTDTQYF
TGTGCCAGCAGCCCGGCGGGAAAAGGGGGCCTATCAAGGACAGATACGCAGTATTTT
>NA|TRBV11-3|TRBJ1-2|TRBD1
CASRGTDHTNYGYTF
TGTGCCAGCAGAGGGACAGACCATACTAACTATGGCTACACCTTC
>NA|TRBV6-1|TRBJ1-5|NA
CASSEVLYQPQHF
TGTGCCAGCAGTGAAGTGTTGTATCAGCCCCAGCATTTT